This TCR beta chain was identified during a study of early T cells in non-severe SARS-CoV-2 infection. One entry per CDR3 protein results from TCRdb running MiXCR on the 5' RACE reads. The profile shows 100,000 to 150,000 distinct CDR3 sequences, about 15% of them singletons. This CDR3 is 16 amino acids long. V lost 4 bases, J lost 6 bases, and 12 bases stayed unmatched. Germline V gives CDR1 WSHSY, CDR2 SAAADI. This clonotype appeared a few times. Sample: whole blood. The TCR sequence derives from an adult who was a healthcare worker with PCR-confirmed SARS-CoV-2 infection or an uninfected control (not recorded which). V gene TRBV10-2 combines with J gene TRBJ2-1, with TRBD2 matching 7 bases. The CDR3: CASSGFTSASGNEQFF. In nucleotides, the CDR3 is TGCGCCAGCAGTGGATTTACTAGCGCCTCAGGCAATGAGCAGTTCTTC.